This T cell receptor (beta chain) derives from a study of identical twins (dated by TCRdb to between 2015 and 2016). About the study as a whole: To test whether fetal clonotypes persist, this study deep-sequenced TCR alpha and beta repertoires from monozygotic twins, from unrelated adults of various ages, and from cord blood. To rule out contamination, replicate twin experiments were performed at different times with different library preparation protocols.

Every donor was a healthy Caucasian. The twin cohort comprised three pairs of female monozygotic twins, all aged roughly 18 to 30 years. Positive isolation kits from Invitrogen were used to isolate CD4+ and CD8+ T cell populations. To prepare the library, 5' RACE was applied. The sample was run on an Illumina HiSeq 2000. Template switching introduced a universal primer binding site; the final cDNA contained a unique molecular identifier, enabling accurate counting of TCR cDNA molecules. Specific primers in the conserved constant-segment region were used to synthesize first-strand cDNA for the TCR alpha and beta chains. To control for contamination, every cDNA library was double barcoded, receiving both a SMART-Mk sample barcode and Illumina barcodes. TruSeq adapter sequences, together with Illumina sample barcodes, were added in two successive PCR steps. Sequencing of the TCR alpha and beta cDNA libraries was done on the Illumina HiSeq platform using custom primers. The study's own analysis went as follows. Raw reads were processed with MiGEC to extract unique molecular identifiers, and MiXCR was used to determine CDR3 positions. Recombination models were inferred per individual with the repgenHMM and IGoR tools using an EM algorithm. Shared clonotype analysis was performed with the tcR package in R, normalizing sharing by the product of cloneset sizes. To study raw recombination free of thymic and clonal selection effects, out-of-frame nonproductive sequences were analyzed. TCRdb passed the public sequencing reads through fastp at Q25 and MiXCR, retaining productive beta sequences. All rows with the same CDR3 protein become a single entry with the most common DNA and genes. None of the V and J calls come from the authors' own analysis; TCRdb made them. Within this sample are about 520,000 distinct CDR3 sequences, with 22% of them counted one time only. The biggest ten clones account for about 0.91% of the sample.

The full study reports these points: Compared with coincidental sharing between unrelated individuals, out-of-frame TCR alpha sequences shared between twins had an excess of sequences with low generation probability. The excess sharing between twins in beta out-of-frame sequences was weaker because fewer shared sequences reduced the signal-to-noise ratio. Invariant T cells such as MAIT and iNKT could partly confound zero-insertion analyses, although diverse VJ usage argued against such confounding for most clonotypes. Conclusions relied on cross-sectional statistical analysis, since the same donors could not be followed over many years. In monozygotic twins, out-of-frame TCR alpha sharing was systematically underestimated by recombination models, although the models agreed with sharing between unrelated individuals. Fewer insertions were carried by abundant cord blood beta clonotypes, a similar but weaker trend appeared in young adult naive repertoires, and no such trend appeared in memory repertoires.

Turning to this clonotype: Its binding antigen is unknown. Per-base quality was not reported, and no clone a single base away is much larger than it.

The same sample was also used in a study of T cells expressing NK-cell markers. As the second paper documents: TCR beta-chain repertoires were profiled in sorted CD3+CD56+NKG2C+, CD3+CD56+NKG2C- and CD3+CD56-NKG2C+ T-cell subsets from several donors. Among the eight sequenced donors, seven were HCMV-seropositive and one was HCMV-seronegative. To restrict sorting to alphabetaTCR-expressing T cells, an anti-gammadeltaTCR antibody was added in several experiments. For 6 or 7 donors, the dominant CD3+CD56+NKG2C+ clonotypes were among the top 10 CD8+ clonotypes and accounted for about 1.0-7.5% of CD8+ T cells. Those dominant clonotypes were again the most abundant among CD3+CD56-NKG2C+ cells in several donors, at about 25-60.1%. It remained unclear whether the expanded NKG2C-expressing T cell clones were specific for HCMV antigens. The eight sequenced donors were randomly selected healthy volunteers, three men and five women. To determine HCMV serostatus, a commercial ELISA kit was used to detect HCMV-specific IgG in serum. Reads were demultiplexed and grouped by UMI with MIGEC, and clonotypes were assembled and quantified with MiTCR. To remove erroneous sequences, TCR cDNA sequences were retained only when supported by two or more reads. Downstream repertoire analysis used the tcR package, and clonotypes were matched across fractions by CDR3 nucleotide sequence plus V segment. Antigen specificity was annotated against VDJdb with VDJmatch, allowing one amino acid substitution in CDR3.

The specimen sequenced was CD4+ T cells sorted from blood. The clonotype comes from a woman aged 18 to 35 in good health.

The sequenced DNA: TGTGCCAGCAGTTATCCGGGGGGAAGAGGGGGCACAGATACGCAGTATTTT. Translated, this is CASSYPGGRGGTDTQYF. The V and J genes are TRBV6-5 and TRBJ2-3; the junction holds 7 bases that match TRBD2. From its cysteine to its phenylalanine, the CDR3 spans 17 amino acids. Of the read, only the CDR3 DNA is kept; its 51 bases are in frame from base 1. Unmatched junction bases come to 10, with V trimmed by 3 bases and J by 1 base. The germline V gene yields MNHEY for CDR1 and SVGAGI for CDR2.